The 5 T cell receptor beta chains below all came from one sample that was sequenced in a study of a mutant IDH1 vaccine in newly diagnosed glioma. Libraries were prepared by immunoSEQ multiplex PCR; TCRdb keeps only in-frame clonotypes and omits some of them. Among approximately 45,000 clones listed, 92% were seen once. These receptors lack a known antigen. The time point here: week 35, safety follow-up. A single vaccine dose contained 300 ug of mutant IDH1 20-mer peptide, and topical imiquimod was used with it. Sample: PBMCs, taken from a glioma patient whose treatment included an IDH1 peptide vaccine. The receptors stem from a man aged 50 or older with glioma.

The J gene is TRBJ2-3, the V gene TRBV4-3, with 7 bases that match TRBD2. With V trimmed by 0 bases and J by 8 bases, 14 bases remained unmatched. The CDR3 sequence is 17 residues long. The germline V gene encodes CDR1 LGHNA and CDR2 YSLEER. The CDR3 DNA sequence: TGCGCCAGCAGCCAAGATCGGGGCGGGGGAGTAGGAGCTACGCAGTATTTT. It codes for CASSQDRGGGVGATQYF.

The chain links TRBV18 to TRBJ1-1, with unresolved D. V was shortened by 1 base and J by 11 bases, with 11 bases between the two germline ends. Germline V gives CDR1 KGHSH, CDR2 LQKENI. The CDR3 consists of 12 residues. For the CDR3, the DNA is TGTGCCAGCTCACCACTCTATATCTCGGCTTTCTTT. Protein product: CASSPLYISAFF.

This chain links TRBV7-8 with TRBJ1-6; 7 nucleotides match TRBD1. V shed 1 base, J shed 9 bases, and the junction held 3 bases outside the gene matches. The germline V gene has CDR1 SGHVS and CDR2 FQNEAQ. The length of the CDR3 is 14 residues. The CDR3 DNA sequence: TGTGCCAGCAGCTTAGGACAGGGTAGTTCACCCCTCCACTTT. Translating gives CASSLGQGSSPLHF.

The J gene is TRBJ2-7, the V gene TRBV9; TRBD1 agrees at 9 bases. Trimming took 0 bases from V and 2 from J; bases not matched to a gene: 6. This CDR3 is built from 16 residues. CDR1 and CDR2 from the germline V gene are SGDLS and YYNGEE. CDR3 in amino acids: CASSVASGQGTYEQYF. In DNA, the CDR3 is TGTGCCAGCAGCGTAGCTTCGGGACAGGGCACCTACGAGCAGTACTTC.

CDR3 region: CASSGTWDYEQYF. The CDR3 region has the DNA TGCGCCAGCAGCGGCACCTGGGACTACGAGCAGTACTTC. The V and J genes are TRBV5-1 and TRBJ2-7, with no clear D. The CDR3 length is 13 residues. The ends were cut back, 4 bases at V and 3 bases at J, with 11 bases in the middle. Germline V gene lookup returns CDR1 SGHRS and CDR2 YFSETQ.